The 8 T cell receptor beta chains presented below share a single source sample, sequenced in a study of early T cells in non-severe SARS-CoV-2 infection (dated by TCRdb to the early 2020s). Receptor amplification or capture employed 5' RACE. The sequencer was a NextSeq 500. TCRdb trimmed the raw reads at Q25, called clones with MiXCR and kept productive beta chains. Records with the same CDR3 protein are collapsed into one entry carrying the most frequent genes and DNA. Present in this sample are about 83,000 distinct CDR3 sequences, about 12% of which were seen just once. The ten largest clones take up around 7% of the sample. Sequenced: whole blood. These receptors all stem from an adult who was a healthcare worker with PCR-confirmed SARS-CoV-2 infection or an uninfected control (not recorded which).

This clonotype showed up many times. The V gene is TRBV29-1, the J gene TRBJ2-1; tentative D call: TRBD2 (5 bases). The CDR3 has 13 residues. The germline V gene encodes CDR1 SQVTM and CDR2 ANQGSEA. V was shortened by 2 bases and J by 6 bases, with 11 bases between the two germline ends. CDR3 amino acids: CSVELGVGNEQFF. CDR3 in DNA: TGCAGCGTTGAACTGGGAGTTGGCAATGAGCAGTTCTTC.

This clonotype was seen at least ten times. The gene calls are TRBV6-5 and TRBJ1-4; 7 bases are a match to TRBD1. Germline CDR1 is MNHEY and CDR2 is SVGAGI. The CDR3 is made up of 14 amino acids. With 6 bases clipped from V and 4 bases from J, the junction kept 5 bases outside the gene matches. The CDR3 nucleotides read TGTGCCAGCAGCGGGGGACAGATTAATGAAAAACTGTTTTTT. This translates into CASSGGQINEKLFF.

This clonotype was seen at least ten times. V gene TRBV20-1 combines with J gene TRBJ2-6; 9 bases are shared with TRBD1. V was pared by 6 bases and J by 2 bases, with 11 bases of the junction left unmatched. The CDR3 runs to 17 residues. Germline V lookup: CDR1 DFQATT, CDR2 SNEGSKA (reference sequence). CDR3 region: CSALDRGQNAGANVLTF. The DNA of the CDR3 is TGCAGTGCCCTGGACAGGGGACAGAATGCTGGGGCCAACGTCCTGACTTTC.

This clonotype was seen repeatedly, ten times or more. V and J are TRBV7-9 and TRBJ2-3; TRBD1 agrees at 8 bases. The V segment lost 7 bases and the J segment 3 bases; nucleotides outside the gene matches: 9. The CDR3 covers 15 residues. Germline values: CDR1 SEHNR, CDR2 FQNEAQ (reference sequence). CDR3 residues: CASTTNGQGTDTQYF. The DNA of the CDR3 is TGTGCCAGCACCACCAACGGACAGGGAACAGATACGCAGTATTTT.

This clonotype was observed a handful of times. The CDR3 spells CSVDGQLEAFF. CDR3 nucleotide sequence: TGCAGCGTTGATGGGCAGCTTGAAGCTTTCTTT. The chain combines TRBV29-1 with TRBJ1-1; D unclear. V was shortened by 3 bases and J by 7 bases, with 9 bases between the two germline ends. CDR3 size: 11 residues. Germline V gene data show CDR1 as SQVTM and CDR2 as ANQGSEA.

Only a few counts were recorded for this clonotype. V is TRBV20-1 and J is TRBJ2-7; 8 bases agree with TRBD1. Germline loops: CDR1 DFQATT, CDR2 SNEGSKA (reference sequence). The CDR3 consists of 13 residues. V was clipped by 3 bases and J by 2 bases; unmatched bases: 3. The CDR3 loop is CSASDRGPYEQYF. Written as DNA, the CDR3 is TGCAGTGCTAGCGACAGGGGACCCTACGAGCAGTACTTC.

This clonotype was seen a few times. J is TRBJ2-1 and V is TRBV6-5, with 14 bases identical to TRBD2. In germline, CDR1 is MNHEY, CDR2 SVGAGI. The CDR3 runs to 16 residues. Germline trimming cut 0 bases from V and 9 bases from J; bases unmatched to any gene: 4. CDR3 bases: TGTGCCAGCAGTTACTCCCAGGGACTAGCGGGAGTTGAGCAGTTCTTC. Translating gives CASSYSQGLAGVEQFF.

This clonotype was counted only a few times. V is TRBV29-1 and J is TRBJ2-7; D may be TRBD2 (6 bases). Germline CDR1 is SQVTM and CDR2 is ANQGSEA. V lost 6 bases and J lost 2, with 14 bases in between. The CDR3 contains 13 residues. CDR3 residues: CSVAGGVTYEQYF. The CDR3 DNA reads as TGCAGCGTGGCCGGCGGGGTAACCTACGAGCAGTACTTC.